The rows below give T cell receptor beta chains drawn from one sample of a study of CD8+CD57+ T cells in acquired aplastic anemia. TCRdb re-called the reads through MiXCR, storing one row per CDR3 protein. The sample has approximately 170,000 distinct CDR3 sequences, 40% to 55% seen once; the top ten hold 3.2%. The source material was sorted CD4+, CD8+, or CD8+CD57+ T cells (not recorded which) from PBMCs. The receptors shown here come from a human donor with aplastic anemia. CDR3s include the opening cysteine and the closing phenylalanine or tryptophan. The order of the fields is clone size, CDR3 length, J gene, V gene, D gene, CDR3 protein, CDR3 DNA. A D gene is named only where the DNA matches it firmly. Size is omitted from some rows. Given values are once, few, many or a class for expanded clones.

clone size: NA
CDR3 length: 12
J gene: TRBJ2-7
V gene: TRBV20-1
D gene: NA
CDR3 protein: CSATQTDYEQYF
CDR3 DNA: TGCAGTGCTACACAGACAGATTACGAGCAGTACTTC

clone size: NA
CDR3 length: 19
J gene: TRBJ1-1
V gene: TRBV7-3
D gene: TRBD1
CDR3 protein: CASSLNFESGGALNTEAFF
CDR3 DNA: TGTGCCAGCAGCTTAAATTTTGAGTCAGGGGGAGCACTGAACACTGAAGCTTTCTTT

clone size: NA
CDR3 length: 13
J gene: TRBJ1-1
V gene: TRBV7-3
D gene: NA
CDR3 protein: CASSLTLHTEAFF
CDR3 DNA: TGTGCCAGCAGCTTAACCCTGCACACTGAAGCTTTCTTT

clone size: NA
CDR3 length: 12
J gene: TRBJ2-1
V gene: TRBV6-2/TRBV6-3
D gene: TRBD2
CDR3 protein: CASSRLADHPLF
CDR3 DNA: TGTGCCAGCAGCCGACTAGCGGACCACCCCCTCTTC

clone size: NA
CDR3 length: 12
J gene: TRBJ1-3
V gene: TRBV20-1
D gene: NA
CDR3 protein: CSARGRGNTIYF
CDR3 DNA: TGCAGTGCTAGGGGACGCGGAAACACCATATATTTT

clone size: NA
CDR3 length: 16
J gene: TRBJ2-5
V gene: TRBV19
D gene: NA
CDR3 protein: CASSTRDSGQGGTQYF
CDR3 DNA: TGTGCCAGTAGTACCAGGGACAGTGGGCAGGGGGGGACCCAGTACTTC

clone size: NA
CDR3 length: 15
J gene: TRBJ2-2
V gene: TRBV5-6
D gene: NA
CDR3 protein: CASSPGGHITGELFF
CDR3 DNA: TGTGCCAGCAGCCCGGGGGGCCACATTACCGGGGAGCTGTTTTTT

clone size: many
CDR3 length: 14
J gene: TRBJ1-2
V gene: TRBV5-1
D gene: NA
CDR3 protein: CASSLDGQGYGYTF
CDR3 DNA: TGCGCCAGCAGCTTGGACGGACAAGGCTATGGCTACACCTTC

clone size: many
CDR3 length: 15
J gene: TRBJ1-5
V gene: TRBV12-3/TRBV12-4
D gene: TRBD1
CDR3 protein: CASSLARGQRQPQHF
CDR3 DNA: TGTGCCAGCAGTTTAGCAAGGGGGCAGAGACAGCCCCAGCATTTT

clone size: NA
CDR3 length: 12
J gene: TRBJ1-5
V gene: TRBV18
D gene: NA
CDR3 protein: CASSLPTGIQHF
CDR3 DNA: TGTGCCAGCTCCCTACCGACAGGAATCCAACATTTT

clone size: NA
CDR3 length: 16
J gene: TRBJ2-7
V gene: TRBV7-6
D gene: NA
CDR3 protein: CASSPMYEKTYYEQYF
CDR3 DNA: TGTGCCAGCAGCCCAATGTACGAGAAAACTTACTACGAGCAGTACTTC

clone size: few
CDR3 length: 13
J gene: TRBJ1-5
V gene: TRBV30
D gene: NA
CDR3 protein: CAWSPLGVQPQHF
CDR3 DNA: TGTGCCTGGAGTCCACTAGGGGTTCAGCCCCAGCATTTT

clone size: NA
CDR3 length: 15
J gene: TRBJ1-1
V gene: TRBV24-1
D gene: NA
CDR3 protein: CATSQPGVGFTEAFF
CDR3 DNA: TGTGCCACCAGTCAACCAGGGGTTGGGTTCACTGAAGCTTTCTTT

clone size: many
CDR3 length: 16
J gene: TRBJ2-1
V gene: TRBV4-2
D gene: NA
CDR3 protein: CASGHAKLGSYNEQFF
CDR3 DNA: TGTGCCAGCGGCCACGCAAAATTGGGCTCCTACAATGAGCAGTTCTTC

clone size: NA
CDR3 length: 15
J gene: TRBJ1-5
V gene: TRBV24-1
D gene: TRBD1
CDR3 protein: CATSDRQGENQPQHF
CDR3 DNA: TGTGCCACCAGTGATCGACAGGGGGAGAATCAGCCCCAGCATTTT

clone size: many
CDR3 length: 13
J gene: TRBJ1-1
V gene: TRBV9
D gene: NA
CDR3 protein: CASSVGLAAEAFF
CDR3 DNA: TGTGCCAGCAGCGTAGGTTTGGCGGCCGAAGCTTTCTTT

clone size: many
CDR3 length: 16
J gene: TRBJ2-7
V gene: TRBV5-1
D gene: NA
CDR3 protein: CASSREGAGSPIQQYF
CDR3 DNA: TGCGCCAGCAGCCGGGAGGGGGCAGGGAGCCCCATACAGCAGTACTTC

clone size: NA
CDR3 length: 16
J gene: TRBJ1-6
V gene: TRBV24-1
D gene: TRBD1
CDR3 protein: CATSGTPAGGNSPLHF
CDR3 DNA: TGTGCCACCAGTGGCACTCCGGCAGGGGGGAATTCACCCCTCCACTTT

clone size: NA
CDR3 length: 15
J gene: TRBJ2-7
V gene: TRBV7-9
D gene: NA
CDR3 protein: CASSLGRTDIYEQYF
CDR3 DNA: TGTGCCAGCAGCTTAGGGAGGACAGATATCTACGAGCAGTACTTC

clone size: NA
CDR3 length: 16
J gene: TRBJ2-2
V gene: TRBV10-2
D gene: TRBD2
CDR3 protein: CASILRGSGFTGELFF
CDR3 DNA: TGTGCCAGCATTTTGCGTGGTAGCGGGTTCACCGGGGAGCTGTTTTTT

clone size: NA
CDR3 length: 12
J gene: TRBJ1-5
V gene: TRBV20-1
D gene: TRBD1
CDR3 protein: CSAGQGSQPQHF
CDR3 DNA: TGCAGTGCAGGACAGGGGTCTCAGCCCCAGCATTTT

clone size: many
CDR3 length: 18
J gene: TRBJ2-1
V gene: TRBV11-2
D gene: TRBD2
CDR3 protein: CASSPRPTLAGEGNEQFF
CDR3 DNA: TGTGCCAGCAGCCCACGCCCGACACTAGCGGGAGAGGGCAATGAGCAGTTCTTC

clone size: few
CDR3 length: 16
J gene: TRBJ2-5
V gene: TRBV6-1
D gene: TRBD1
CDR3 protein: CASRPTGTGFLETQYF
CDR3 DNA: TGTGCCAGCAGACCCACGGGGACAGGGTTTTTAGAGACCCAGTACTTC

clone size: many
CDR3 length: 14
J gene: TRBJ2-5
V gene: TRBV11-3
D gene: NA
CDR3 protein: CASSLVVGHETQYF
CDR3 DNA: TGTGCCAGCAGCTTAGTAGTGGGACACGAGACCCAGTACTTC

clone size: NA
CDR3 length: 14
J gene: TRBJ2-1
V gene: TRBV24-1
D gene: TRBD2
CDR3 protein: CATSGSGRFNEQFF
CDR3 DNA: TGTGCCACCAGTGGTAGCGGGAGGTTCAATGAGCAGTTCTTC

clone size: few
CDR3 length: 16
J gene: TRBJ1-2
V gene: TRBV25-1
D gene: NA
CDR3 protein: CASSETFQGPTYGYTF
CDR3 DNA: TGTGCCAGCAGTGAAACATTTCAGGGGCCAACCTATGGCTACACCTTC

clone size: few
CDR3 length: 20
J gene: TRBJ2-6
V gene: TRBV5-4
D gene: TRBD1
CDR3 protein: CASSLGPATGGGSGANVLTF
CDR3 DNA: TGTGCCAGCAGCTTGGGACCCGCGACAGGGGGGGGATCTGGGGCCAACGTCCTGACTTTC

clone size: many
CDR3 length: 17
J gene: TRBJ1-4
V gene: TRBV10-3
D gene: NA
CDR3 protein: CAISESGRQAGREKLFF
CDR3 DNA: TGTGCCATCAGTGAGTCGGGGAGGCAGGCAGGGCGAGAAAAACTGTTTTTT

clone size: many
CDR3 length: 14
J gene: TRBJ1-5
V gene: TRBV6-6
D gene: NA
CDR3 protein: CASSYRGVGQPQHF
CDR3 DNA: TGTGCCAGCAGTTACCGGGGAGTTGGTCAGCCCCAGCATTTT

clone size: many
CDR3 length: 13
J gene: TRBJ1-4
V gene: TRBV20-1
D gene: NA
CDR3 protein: CSARSTGFEKLFF
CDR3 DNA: TGCAGTGCTAGGTCAACAGGATTCGAAAAACTGTTTTTT

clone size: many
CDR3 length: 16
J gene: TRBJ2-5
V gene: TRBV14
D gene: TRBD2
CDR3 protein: CASSHMTSGRLGTQYF
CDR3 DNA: TGTGCCAGCAGCCACATGACTAGCGGGAGGCTGGGGACCCAGTACTTC

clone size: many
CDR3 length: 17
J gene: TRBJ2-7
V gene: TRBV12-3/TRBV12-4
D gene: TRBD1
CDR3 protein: CASSSSEGAQSSYEQYF
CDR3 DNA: TGTGCCAGCAGTTCTTCCGAGGGGGCGCAAAGTTCCTACGAGCAGTACTTC

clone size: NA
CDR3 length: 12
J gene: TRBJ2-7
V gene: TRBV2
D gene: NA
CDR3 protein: CASSEEGHEQYF
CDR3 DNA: TGTGCCAGCAGTGAGGAGGGACACGAGCAGTACTTC

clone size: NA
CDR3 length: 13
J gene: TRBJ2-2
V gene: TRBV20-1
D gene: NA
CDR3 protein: CSARGRNTGELFF
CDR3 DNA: TGCAGTGCTAGAGGCAGAAACACCGGGGAGCTGTTTTTT

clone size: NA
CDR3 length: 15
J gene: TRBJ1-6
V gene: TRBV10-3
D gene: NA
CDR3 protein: CAIRDTGNRYSPLHF
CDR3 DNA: TGTGCCATCAGGGACACAGGGAATAGGTATTCACCCCTCCACTTT

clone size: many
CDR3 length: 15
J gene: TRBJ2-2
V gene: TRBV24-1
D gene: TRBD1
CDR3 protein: CATSGGQGRTGELFF
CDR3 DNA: TGTGCCACCAGTGGGGGACAGGGGCGCACCGGGGAGCTGTTTTTT

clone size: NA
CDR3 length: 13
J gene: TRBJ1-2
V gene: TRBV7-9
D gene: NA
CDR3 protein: CASTRTLTDGYTF
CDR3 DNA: TGTGCCAGCACCCGGACCTTGACAGATGGCTACACCTTC

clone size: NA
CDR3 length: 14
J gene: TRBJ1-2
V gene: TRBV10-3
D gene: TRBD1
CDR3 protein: CAISEGRQGYGYTF
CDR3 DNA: TGTGCCATCAGTGAAGGACGACAGGGCTATGGCTACACCTTC

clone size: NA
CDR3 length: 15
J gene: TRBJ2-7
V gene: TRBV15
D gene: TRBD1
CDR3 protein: CATSSDDRGLYEQYF
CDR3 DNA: TGTGCCACCAGCAGCGACGACAGGGGGCTCTACGAGCAGTACTTC

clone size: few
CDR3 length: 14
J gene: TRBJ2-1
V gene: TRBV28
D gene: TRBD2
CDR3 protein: CASSQLAGGRLGFF
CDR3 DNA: TGTGCCAGCAGCCAACTAGCGGGGGGGAGGTTGGGGTTCTTC

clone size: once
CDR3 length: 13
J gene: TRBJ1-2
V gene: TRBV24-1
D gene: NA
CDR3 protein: CATSDGWNYGYTF
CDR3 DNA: TGTGCCACCAGTGATGGATGGAACTATGGCTACACCTTC

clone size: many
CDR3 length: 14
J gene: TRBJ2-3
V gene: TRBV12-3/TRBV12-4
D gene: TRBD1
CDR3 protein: CASSVQGATDTQYF
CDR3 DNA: TGTGCCAGCAGTGTTCAGGGGGCAACAGATACGCAGTATTTT

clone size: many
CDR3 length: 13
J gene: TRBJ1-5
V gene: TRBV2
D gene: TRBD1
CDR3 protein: CASSPGGSQPQHF
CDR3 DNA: TGTGCCAGCAGCCCAGGGGGTAGTCAGCCCCAGCATTTT

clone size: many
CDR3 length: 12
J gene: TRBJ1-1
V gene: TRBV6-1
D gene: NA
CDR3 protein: CASRRPGVEAFF
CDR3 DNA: TGTGCCAGCCGTCGGCCCGGTGTTGAAGCTTTCTTT

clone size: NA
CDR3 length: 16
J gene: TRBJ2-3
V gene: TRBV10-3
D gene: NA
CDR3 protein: CAIRGVLGGYTDTQYF
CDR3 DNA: TGTGCCATCAGGGGGGTGCTTGGCGGTTACACAGATACGCAGTATTTT

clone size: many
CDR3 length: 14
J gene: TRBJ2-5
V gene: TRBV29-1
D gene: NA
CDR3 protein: CSVSPVTSQETQYF
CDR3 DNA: TGCAGCGTTAGCCCCGTGACTAGCCAAGAGACCCAGTACTTC

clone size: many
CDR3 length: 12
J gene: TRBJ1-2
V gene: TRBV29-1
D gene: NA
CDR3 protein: CSAQGGVSGYTF
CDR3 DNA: TGCAGCGCCCAGGGAGGGGTTAGCGGCTACACCTTC